The 25 T cell receptor beta chains presented below share a single source sample, sequenced in a study of OX40 agonist ivuxolimab in advanced cancers. Sequencing used immunoSEQ multiplex PCR; TCRdb keeps in-frame clones, though not all of them. Of roughly 87,000 clones in the sample, around 92% were seen once. The source was CD4+ or CD8+ T cells sorted from blood, collected in a trial of the OX40 agonist ivuxolimab. The receptors were gathered from an adult with an advanced solid tumor such as melanoma, head and neck, liver or kidney cancer.

This clone came up many times. This chain connects TRBV4-1 to TRBJ2-7; tentative D call: TRBD2 (6 bases). This CDR3 is 14 amino acids long. The germline gives CDR1 MGHRA, CDR2 YSYEKL. V lost 4 bases to trimming and J lost 0 bases, with 10 bases between them. In nucleotides, the CDR3 is TGCGCCAGCAGCCGCGGGGAAAGCTCCTACGAGCAGTACTTC. Its protein product is CASSRGESSYEQYF.

This rearrangement joins TRBV10-3 to TRBJ2-3; a weak D match, TRBD2 (7 bases). The CDR3 runs to 14 residues. Looked up from germline, CDR1 is ENHRY and CDR2 is SYGVKD. V dropped 2 bases and J dropped 6 bases, with 12 bases sitting between them. CDR3 sequence: CAISEGGAFDTQYF. CDR3 bases: TGTGCCATCAGTGAGGGGGGGGCCTTTGATACGCAGTATTTT.

The V gene is TRBV4-2, the J gene TRBJ2-4, with D maybe TRBD2 (6 bases). Germline values: CDR1 LGHNA, CDR2 YNFKEQ. CDR3 length: 17 amino acids. V lost 0 bases, J lost 8 bases, and 20 bases lay in between. CDR3 in DNA: TGTGCCAGCAGCCAAGATCATGCGGAGGGCCTCGGGGACATTCAGTACTTC. Its protein product is CASSQDHAEGLGDIQYF.

The chain has TRBV5-4 and TRBJ2-3, with 9 bases fitting TRBD2. The V segment lost 4 bases and the J segment 6 bases; nucleotides outside the gene matches: 18. The V gene's germline CDR1 is SGHNT and CDR2 YYREEE (reference sequence). There are 18 residues in the CDR3. This CDR3 reads CASSTLVISGGTGDTQYF. The CDR3 nucleotides read TGTGCCAGCAGCACCCTCGTAATTAGCGGGGGCACCGGGGATACGCAGTATTTT.

CDR3 coding DNA: TGTGCCAGCAGTTTATCGATTGGGGAGGTCACAGATACGCAGTATTTT. Translating gives CASSLSIGEVTDTQYF. This chain joins TRBV27 and TRBJ2-3, with D perhaps TRBD2 (6 bases). V shed 0 bases and J shed 2 bases, with 12 bases lying between them. The CDR3 spans 16 residues. Germline V lookup: CDR1 MNHEY, CDR2 SMNVEV (reference sequence).

The genes are TRBV9 and TRBJ2-2, with a tentative D call TRBD1 (6 bases). Germline V gene data show CDR1 as SGDLS and CDR2 as YYNGEE. The CDR3 contains 14 residues. V lost 2 bases and J lost 1, with 6 bases in between. The DNA for the CDR3 is TGTGCCAGCAGCGTGACAGGGAACACCGGGGAGCTGTTTTTT. As protein: CASSVTGNTGELFF.

The V and J genes are TRBV30 and TRBJ2-3, with D perhaps assigned TRBD1 or TRBD2 (5 bases each). The V and J ends lost 2 bases and 6 bases respectively, with 12 bases between them. This CDR3 is built from 13 residues. Per germline, CDR1 GTSNPN and CDR2 SVGIG (reference sequence). The CDR3 DNA reads as TGTGCCTGGAGTTGGGGGTGGGCGGATACGCAGTATTTT. Translating gives CAWSWGWADTQYF. Drawing the rest from reference TRBV30 and TRBJ2-3, the complete variable domain is SQTIHQWPATLVQPVGSPLSLECTVEGTSNPNLYWYRQAAGRGLQLLFYSVGIGQISSEVPQNLSASRPQDRQFILSSKKLLLSDSGFYLCAWSWGWADTQYFGPGTRLTVL.

This clone was observed a single time. The V gene is TRBV30, the J gene TRBJ2-7; D is perhaps TRBD1 or TRBD2 (5 bases each). The CDR3 is made up of 13 amino acids. V was trimmed by 0 bases and J by 2 bases, leaving 8 bases between them. Germline V gene data show CDR1 as GTSNPN and CDR2 as SVGIG (reference sequence). The CDR3 reads CAWSVGGTYEQYF. CDR3 nucleotides: TGTGCCTGGAGTGTTGGGGGTACCTACGAGCAGTACTTC.

The chain recombines TRBV29-1 with TRBJ2-5; no clear D gene. In germline, CDR1 is SQVTM, CDR2 ANQGSEA. The V gene lost 0 bases and the J gene lost 4 bases, with 3 bases spanning the gap. The CDR3 is 11 amino acids. The chain's CDR3 is CSVEDGETQYF. CDR3 DNA sequence: TGCAGCGTTGAAGACGGAGAGACCCAGTACTTC.

The V and J genes are TRBV4-3 and TRBJ1-5; a possible D gene is TRBD1 (6 bases). V was trimmed by 2 bases and J by 4 bases, leaving 15 bases between them. Per the germline V gene, CDR1 is LGHNA and CDR2 is YSLEER. The CDR3 contains 16 residues. The CDR3, as DNA: TGCGCCAGCAGCCAATCGGTTTGGCAGGGGAATCAGCCCCAGCATTTT. Translation gives CASSQSVWQGNQPQHF.

The V and J genes are TRBV6-5 and TRBJ1-2; D perhaps matches TRBD1 (6 bases). The germline V and J ends were trimmed by 6 bases and 3 bases, with 14 bases remaining between them. The CDR3 length is 14 residues. Germline V gene data show CDR1 as MNHEY and CDR2 as SVGAGI. Written as DNA, the CDR3 is TGTGCCAGCAGGGCCAGGGGCTCCTACTATGGCTACACCTTC. The encoded protein is CASRARGSYYGYTF.

Remarks on this clone: Its ends do not fully match the called genes, so a read error is possible. The chain employs TRBV4-3 and TRBJ1-1; D is unclear. The CDR3 length is 14 residues. Germline V gene data show CDR1 as LGHNA and CDR2 as YSLEER. CDR3 loop: CVSSQGTKSTEAFF. CDR3 bases: TGCGTCAGCAGCCAAGGCACCAAAAGCACTGAAGCTTTCTTT.

V gene TRBV7-6 combines with J gene TRBJ2-1; 15 nucleotides agree with TRBD2. J was trimmed by 6 bases and V by 3 bases; bases with no gene match: 3. This CDR3 has 16 amino acids. The germline V gene encodes CDR1 SGHVS and CDR2 FNYEAQ. The CDR3 reads CASSFGTSGGFNEQFF. CDR3 nucleotides: TGTGCCAGCAGCTTTGGGACTAGCGGGGGGTTCAATGAGCAGTTCTTC.

The rearrangement uses TRBV4-3 and TRBJ2-2, with D perhaps matching TRBD2 (5 bases). The CDR3 loop spans 13 amino acids. V lost 4 bases and J lost 5, with 8 bases in between. Per germline, CDR1 LGHNA and CDR2 YSLEER. The CDR3 DNA sequence: TGCGCCAGCAGCCCCGGGGAGACCGGGGAGCTGTTTTTT. Translated: CASSPGETGELFF.

This clone was observed once. The CDR3 is CASSPDSFPYEQYF. The CDR3 nucleotides are TGTGCCAGCAGCCCCGACAGTTTTCCCTACGAGCAGTACTTC. The chain couples TRBV13 to TRBJ2-7; a weak D match, TRBD1 (5 bases). CDR3 length: 14 amino acids. V lost 5 bases to trimming and J lost 2 bases, with 13 bases between them. From germline, CDR1 is PRHDT and CDR2 FYEKMQ (reference sequence).

This chain uses TRBV6-5 with TRBJ2-7; no reliable D call. With 0 bases removed from V and 2 bases from J, the gap between germline ends came to 11 bases. The V gene's germline CDR1 is MNHEY and CDR2 SVGAGI. This CDR3 is built from 15 residues. CDR3 sequence: CASSYSRTLAYEQYF. The DNA of the CDR3 is TGTGCCAGCAGTTACTCGAGGACCCTAGCCTACGAGCAGTACTTC.

The rearrangement joins TRBV7-6 to TRBJ2-6, with D possibly called TRBD1 or TRBD2 (5 bases each). The ends were cut back, 4 bases at V and 1 base at J, with 11 bases in the middle. Germline V gene lookup returns CDR1 SGHVS and CDR2 FNYEAQ. The CDR3 extends over 16 amino acids. CDR3 bases: TGTGCCAGCAGCTACCATGGGGGATCTGGGGCCAACGTCCTGACTTTC. Its translation: CASSYHGGSGANVLTF.

CDR3 amino acids: CASSYGATGGPQTQYF. In DNA, the CDR3 is TGTGCCAGCAGTTACGGGGCGACGGGGGGGCCCCAGACCCAGTACTTC. This sequence joins TRBV6-5 and TRBJ2-5; 8 positions agree with TRBD2. CDR1 and CDR2 (germline): MNHEY, SVGAGI. This CDR3 is 16 amino acids long. V lost 2 bases to trimming and J lost 6 bases; unmatched junction nucleotides: 11.

The CDR3 sequence: CASSEAGQGWLTNEKLFF. DNA of the CDR3: TGTGCCAGCAGTGAGGCGGGACAGGGATGGTTAACTAATGAAAAACTGTTTTTT. V usage is TRBV2 and J usage is TRBJ1-4; 9 bases match TRBD1. This CDR3 region has 18 residues. Germline V gene data show CDR1 as SNHLY and CDR2 as FYNNEI. V shed 3 bases, J shed 1 base, and the junction held 9 bases outside the gene matches. Based on the CDR3 plus reference TRBV2 and TRBJ1-4, the full variable domain is EPEVTQTPSHQVTQMGQEVILRCVPISNHLYFYWYRQILGQKVEFLVSFYNNEISEKSEIFDDQFSVERPDGSNFTLKIRSTKLEDSAMYFCASSEAGQGWLTNEKLFFGSGTQLSVL.

This clone was counted a few times. V gene TRBV6-5 combines with J gene TRBJ1-2; no firm D call. There are 11 residues in the CDR3. The V gene lost 2 bases and the J gene lost 8 bases, with 6 bases spanning the gap. Germline CDR1 is MNHEY and CDR2 is SVGAGI. The CDR3 DNA reads as TGTGCCAGCAGTTACGGATGGGGCTACACCTTC. Its protein product is CASSYGWGYTF.

The chain has TRBV7-6 and TRBJ2-4; no reliable D call. The CDR3 has 13 residues. Trimming stripped 3 bases from V and 6 bases from J, with 9 bases between. Germline CDR1 SGHVS, CDR2 FNYEAQ. Here the CDR3 DNA reads TGTGCCAGCAGCTTGGGCAGACGAAACATTCAGTACTTC. Amino acids: CASSLGRRNIQYF.

The chain couples TRBV7-2 to TRBJ1-2; perhaps TRBD1 as D (5 bases). V was trimmed by 5 bases and J by 5 bases, leaving 12 bases between them. The CDR3 has 13 amino acids. The germline CDR1 and CDR2 sequences are SGHTA and FQGNSA. CDR3 nucleotide sequence: TGTGCCAGCAGCCCGGGGGGGGATTATGGCTACACCTTC. Amino acids: CASSPGGDYGYTF.

This chain joins TRBV4-3 and TRBJ2-1; D unresolved. CDR3 size: 17 residues. The V gene lost 0 bases and the J gene lost 0 bases, with 12 bases spanning the gap. Germline V gene sequence: CDR1 LGHNA, CDR2 YSLEER. The CDR3 region has the DNA TGCGCCAGCAGCCAAGATCTGGGCCCGAGCTCCTACAATGAGCAGTTCTTC. Protein: CASSQDLGPSSYNEQFF.

This clone was picked up one time. The chain recombines TRBV27 with TRBJ1-5; 7 bases agree with TRBD1. The germline CDR1 and CDR2 sequences are MNHEY and SMNVEV (reference sequence). V lost 4 bases, J lost 6 bases, and 6 bases stayed unmatched. This CDR3 is built from 14 residues. CDR3 residues: CASSYRGMSQPQHF. CDR3 nucleotide sequence: TGTGCCAGCAGTTACAGGGGCATGAGTCAGCCCCAGCATTTT.

The chain carries TRBV7-2 and TRBJ1-1, with unresolved D. The CDR3 spans 12 residues. The germline V gene has CDR1 SGHTA and CDR2 FQGNSA. V lost 7 bases to trimming and J lost 5 bases, with 11 bases between them. CDR3 DNA sequence: TGTGCCAGCACCTCGAGGACTACTGAAGCTTTCTTT. This translates into CASTSRTTEAFF.